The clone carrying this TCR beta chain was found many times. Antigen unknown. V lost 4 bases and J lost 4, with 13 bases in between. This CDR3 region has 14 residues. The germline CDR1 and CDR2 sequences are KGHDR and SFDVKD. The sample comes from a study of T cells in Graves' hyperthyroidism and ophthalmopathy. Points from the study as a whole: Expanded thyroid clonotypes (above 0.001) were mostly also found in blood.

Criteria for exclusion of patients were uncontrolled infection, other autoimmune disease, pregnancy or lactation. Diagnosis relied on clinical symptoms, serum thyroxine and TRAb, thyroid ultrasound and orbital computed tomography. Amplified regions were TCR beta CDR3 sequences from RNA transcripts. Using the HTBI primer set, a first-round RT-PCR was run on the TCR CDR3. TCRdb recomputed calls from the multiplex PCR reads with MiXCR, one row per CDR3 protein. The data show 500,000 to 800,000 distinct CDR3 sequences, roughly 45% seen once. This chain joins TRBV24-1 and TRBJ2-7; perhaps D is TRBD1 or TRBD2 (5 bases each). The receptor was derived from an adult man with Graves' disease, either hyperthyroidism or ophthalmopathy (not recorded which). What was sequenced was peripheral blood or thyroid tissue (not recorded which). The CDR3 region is CATSESGTRYEQYF. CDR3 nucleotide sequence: TGTGCCACCAGTGAATCCGGGACCCGATACGAGCAGTACTTC.